The clone carrying this TCR beta chain has only one observation. Antigen: not known. Data came from immunoSEQ multiplex PCR; TCRdb stores just in-frame clones and leaves some out. The sample lists 25,000 to 35,000 clones, roughly 80% occurring once. The data derive from a study of monozygotic twins with cystic fibrosis. General study results and limits: Unrelated CF individuals shared fewer identical clonotypes than monozygotic CF twins. Low clonality (median roughly 0.01) suggested a mostly naive repertoire. Shared CDR3 numbers were not associated with age, concordance or severity.

V was pared by 5 bases and J by 2 bases, with 7 bases of the junction left unmatched. Germline loops: CDR1 MGHDK, CDR2 SYGVNS. CDR3 length: 15 residues. Sequencing input: blood. The chain couples TRBV25-1 to TRBJ2-3; TRBD1 aligns across 7 bases. The TCR originated in a girl aged 2 to 10 with cystic fibrosis. The DNA of the CDR3 is TGTGCCAGCAGTAAATCGGGACAGCCCACAGATACGCAGTATTTT. Encoded protein: CASSKSGQPTDTQYF.